This T cell receptor beta chain was captured in a study of cytomegalovirus exposure and HLA in healthy donors. Whole-study context: Drawn from HLA-typed donors, 83 million or so unique TCRs were held in an early data release.

Remarks on this clone: Its antigen is not identified.

A multiplex PCR was run with 60 Vbeta primers and 13 Jbeta primers. Sequenced by immunoSEQ multiplex PCR; TCRdb stores in-frame clones only, minus some. The data contain around 38,000 clones, over 65% of them seen just once; the ten biggest clones take up 15% to 20%. CDR1 and CDR2 (germline): KGHSH, LQKENI. The V and J ends lost 6 bases and 0 bases respectively, with 8 bases between them. This CDR3 spans 13 amino acids. The study's findings and limits: Analyses of presence and absence presupposed an approximately uniform sequencing depth across donors. Sequences of the TCR beta chain were said to predict the HLA-A and HLA-B alleles of most subjects accurately.

This clonotype was sampled from a man over 45 in good health and CMV-seropositive. Sample: PBMCs. The chain joins TRBV18 to TRBJ1-1; D ambiguous. CDR3 sequence: CASSPQVNTEAFF. CDR3 coding DNA: TGTGCCAGCTCGCCTCAGGTGAACACTGAAGCTTTCTTT. Combining the CDR3 with reference TRBV18 and TRBJ1-1 gives the whole variable domain NAGVMQNPRHLVRRRGQEARLRCSPMKGHSHVYWYRQLPEEGLKFMVYLQKENIIDESGMPKERFSAEFPKEGPSILRIQQVVRGDSAAYFCASSPQVNTEAFFGQGTRLTVV.